This TCR beta chain was identified during a study of monozygotic twins with inflammatory bowel disease. About this clonotype: Its antigen is not identified.

Study-level points and caveats: No discrimination was achieved between different T cell subtypes.

Using the 5' RACE reads, TCRdb records one entry per CDR3 protein without DNA. The specimen's table records approximately 400,000 distinct CDR3 sequences. The CDR3 covers 13 residues. Germline CDR1 reads SGHTA; CDR2 reads FQGNSA. V usage is TRBV7-2 and J usage is TRBJ2-5. This clonotype was obtained from a human donor with ulcerative colitis or Crohn's disease, or a healthy co-twin of an affected twin (not recorded which). The sequencing input was blood. CDR3 residues: CASSRDPKETQYF.